This TCR beta chain comes out of a study of blood T cells in healthy people across ages. Overall study results and limits: Per million T cells, TCR beta diversity dropped about linearly as age rose. Estimated diversity, derived from one million T cells, was regarded as an underestimate. Unsorted PBMC material precluded a definitive naive versus antigen-experienced comparison.

Primed by a sample-barcoded 5' primer and a J-beta primer mix, a second PCR proceeded for about 6 to 11 cycles. A single record per CDR3 protein comes from TCRdb applying MiXCR to the 5' RACE reads. The data show roughly 800,000 distinct CDR3 sequences, with around a quarter seen just once and 3% held by the top ten. Germline CDR1 MGHRA, CDR2 YSYEKL. V dropped 2 bases and J dropped 1 base, with 12 bases sitting between them. The CDR3 runs to 16 residues. Comments on this clonotype: What it binds is unknown.

A further study also used this sample, focusing on T cells of mothers and their children.

This clonotype originated in a boy aged 5-17 years in good health. The source material was blood. The V gene is TRBV4-1, the J gene TRBJ1-3; D is undetermined. CDR3 sequence reads: CASSQRNRGSGNTIYF. In nucleotides, the CDR3 is TGCGCCAGCAGCCAAAGGAATCGGGGTTCTGGAAACACCATATATTTT.